This record looks at one T cell receptor (beta chain) sequence and its context. Its antigen is as yet unknown. The data stem from a study of cytomegalovirus exposure and HLA in healthy donors. Overall study findings and caveats: Confirmation in vitro established that three CMV-associated chains were specific for CMV antigens.

The germline CDR1 and CDR2 sequences are MNHEY and SMNVEV (reference sequence). There are 15 residues in the CDR3. Trimming removed 4 bases from V and 0 bases from J, with 12 bases in between. PCR primers comprised 60 Vbeta and 13 Jbeta primers. The table came from immunoSEQ multiplex PCR; TCRdb's copy has only in-frame clones and leaves some out. The table shows 150,000 to 190,000 clones, with around 75% occurring only once. The TCR sequence derives from a man younger than 35 in good health and CMV-seronegative. Sequenced sample: PBMCs. The genes are TRBV27 and TRBJ1-2; D perhaps matches TRBD1 (5 bases). CDR3 DNA sequence: TGTGCCAGCAGTTCCCTGGAGGGGACTAACTATGGCTACACCTTC. Its protein is CASSSLEGTNYGYTF.